This is a list of T cell receptor beta chains from one sample in a study of neurological immune-mediated disorders. TCRdb redid the calling of the 5' RACE reads with MiXCR, one entry per CDR3 protein. The sample shows some 49,000 distinct CDR3 sequences, about 9% of them seen only once. The sequenced sample was PBMCs. The receptors derive from a woman in her thirties or forties in good health. Both conserved end residues are part of each CDR3. Fields, in order: V gene, J gene, clone size, CDR3 protein. A row's size may be missing; if present it is once, few, many or a size class.

TRBV11-3,TRBJ2-7,many,CASSSSGHEQYF
TRBV29-1,TRBJ2-3,many,CSVEDYLAASTDTQYF
TRBV19,TRBJ1-1,many,CASSIDRGGSAWDTEAFF
TRBV7-2,TRBJ2-1,NA,CASSRSGSVYNEQFF
TRBV5-1,TRBJ1-1,many,CASSPPLSGIAEAFF
TRBV5-6,TRBJ2-5,many,CASSSQTGEETQYF
TRBV12-3/TRBV12-4,TRBJ1-2,many,CASSLGVLRYGYTF
TRBV7-9,TRBJ1-2,many,CASSLPPRPFYGYTF
TRBV5-1,TRBJ2-6,many,CASSFTGSGANVLTF
TRBV9,TRBJ2-1,many,CASSGGGLADEQFF
TRBV29-1,TRBJ1-2,many,CSVDKTKRGYGYTF
TRBV18,TRBJ1-1,many,CASSPPLAGVNTEAFF
TRBV10-3,TRBJ1-2,NA,CAISEWTSGYTF
TRBV20-1,TRBJ1-2,many,CSARDQRGRETNYGYTF
TRBV5-1,TRBJ2-1,many,CASSLGARRGGYNEQFF
TRBV9,TRBJ2-7,many,CASPPPEQYF
TRBV21-1,TRBJ1-1,NA,CASSKGTWTAWNTEAFF
TRBV5-1,TRBJ1-6,many,CASSNKGGDNSPLHF
TRBV30,TRBJ1-2,few,CAWRGGWNYGYTF
TRBV27,TRBJ2-3,many,CASSASGVTDTQYF
TRBV7-2,TRBJ1-6,many,CASSPPPTMTGSSSPLHF
TRBV29-1,TRBJ1-1,many,CSGGRQGRTEAFF
TRBV7-2,TRBJ2-3,many,CASSRTSGIPGDTQYF
TRBV20-1,TRBJ1-2,many,CSATWTGVRGGGYTF
TRBV10-3,TRBJ2-1,many,CAISAGGVLWTGRDEQFF
TRBV27,TRBJ2-1,many,CASSSRLASNLDNEQFF
TRBV7-8,TRBJ2-7,many,CASRLAGGPTLVYEQYF
TRBV25-1,TRBJ1-2,many,CASSGTAYGYTF
TRBV20-1,TRBJ2-1,many,CSAREGPGLPEQFF
TRBV6-6,TRBJ2-1,many,CAGAGTLGNEQFF
TRBV24-1,TRBJ2-5,medium-sized,CATSSPTSGEQETQYF
TRBV18,TRBJ2-7,many,CASSPGTSISYEQYF
TRBV3-1,TRBJ2-3,many,CASSWDFGDTQYF
TRBV5-1,TRBJ2-5,many,CASSVLAGGSETQYF
TRBV29-1,TRBJ2-7,many,CSVVERYEQYF
TRBV20-1,TRBJ1-1,many,CSASYRVNTEAFF
TRBV5-1,TRBJ2-3,many,CASSLEHRGTDTQYF
TRBV6-2/TRBV6-3,TRBJ1-1,many,CASSYSTQETRAFF
TRBV5-1,TRBJ1-1,many,CASSLVDRGLRRGAFF
TRBV14,TRBJ1-2,many,CASSQDRTAYGYTF
TRBV4-1,TRBJ1-2,many,CASSSRQGRGYTF
TRBV7-2,TRBJ2-7,many,CASSTGGGLAGLEQYF
TRBV12-3/TRBV12-4,TRBJ1-2,many,CASSSGPYGYTF
TRBV27,TRBJ1-2,many,CASSFADRGANYGYTF
TRBV7-7,TRBJ2-5,few,CASSLRAGKETQYF
TRBV6-5,TRBJ2-1,many,CASSYRDRGLNEQFF
TRBV5-1,TRBJ2-3,many,CASSNPQGAGADTQYF
TRBV20-1,TRBJ2-1,many,CSARGLAGGPGEQFF
TRBV12-3/TRBV12-4,TRBJ2-3,many,CASSLFPGQGAHADTQYF